These T cell receptor beta chains were read from a single sample in a study of T cell responses to AZD1222 COVID-19 vaccine. This table comes from immunoSEQ multiplex PCR, and its TCRdb copy is limited to in-frame clones, with some not included. The sample has 120,000 to 150,000 clones; approximately 88% are singletons. The sample consisted of peripheral blood, taken 28 days after the second dose of the MenACWY control vaccine. These receptor sequences come from an adult who received the MenACWY meningococcal vaccine as a control. Both conserved end residues are trimmed from each CDR3.

len: 11; v_gene: TRBV30; CDR3aa: ALTVSYNSPLH
len: 15; v_gene: TRBV9; CDR3aa: ASSVAAVSSGANVLT
len: 10; v_gene: TRBV28; CDR3aa: ASTLGDREAF
len: 10; v_gene: TRBV15; CDR3aa: ATSLGYNEQF
len: 13; v_gene: TRBV5-5; CDR3aa: ASSQVQGTNTEAF
len: 12; v_gene: TRBV5-6; CDR3aa: ASSPRGYQETQY
len: 14; v_gene: TRBV4-2; CDR3aa: ASSQMTRSGANVLT
len: 12; v_gene: TRBV6-5; CDR3aa: ASSSPRGSSGYT
len: 14; v_gene: TRBV15; CDR3aa: ATSLTARDSGNTIY
len: 15; v_gene: TRBV7-2; CDR3aa: ASSLVGLAMNTGELF
len: 10; v_gene: TRBV7-9; CDR3aa: ATEGVYYGYT
len: 14; v_gene: TRBV2; CDR3aa: ASSKRGTGSFNEQF
len: 11; v_gene: TRBV5-1; CDR3aa: ASSLGSNEKLF
len: 11; v_gene: TRBV12-5; CDR3aa: ASGLGSVETQY
len: 9; v_gene: TRBV30; CDR3aa: AWGPEAEAF
len: 12; v_gene: TRBV6-5; CDR3aa: ASSYSGGLVGYT
len: 14; v_gene: TRBV5-1; CDR3aa: ASSLYRAGRTDTQY
len: 13; v_gene: TRBV23-1; CDR3aa: ASSHPTPMNTEAF
len: 14; v_gene: TRBV5-3; CDR3aa: ARSHPELAEDYEQY
len: 13; v_gene: TRBV4-2; CDR3aa: ASSQDQIGADKGI
len: 10; v_gene: TRBV6-2/TRBV6-3; CDR3aa: ASSWEDTEAF
len: 13; v_gene: TRBV29-1; CDR3aa: SVAPHLRPGEEAF
len: 13; v_gene: TRBV4-2; CDR3aa: ASSPRDREGSPLH
len: 12; v_gene: TRBV5-1; CDR3aa: ASSFSGSTDTQY
len: 12; v_gene: TRBV6-5; CDR3aa: ASSSAGGRSEAF
len: 13; v_gene: TRBV6-2/TRBV6-3; CDR3aa: ASSPGAKSRGEQY